This is a list of T cell receptor beta chains from one sample in a study of T cell responses to AZD1222 COVID-19 vaccine. Measured with immunoSEQ multiplex PCR; TCRdb has only the in-frame clones, and not every one. The profile shows 100,000 to 150,000 clones, approximately 90% of them singletons. Sequenced material: peripheral blood, taken on day 0 of AZD1222 vaccination. The receptors here all came from an adult in good health. Both conserved end residues are part of each CDR3. A D gene is named only where the DNA matches it firmly. The size entry is marked missing in some rows and otherwise reads once, few, many or a size class.

D gene,V gene,clone size,J gene,CDR3 DNA,CDR3 protein
TRBD1,TRBV18,NA,TRBJ1-2,TGTGCCAGCTCACCACGTAGGGACAGGACTCGCTCCTATGGCTACACCTTC,CASSPRRDRTRSYGYTF
TRBD1,TRBV27,NA,TRBJ2-7,TGTGCCAGCAGTCTAGGACAGGGATACCCCTACGAGCAGTACTTC,CASSLGQGYPYEQYF
NA,TRBV6-2/TRBV6-3,NA,TRBJ1-3,TGTGCCAGCAGTTACCGCCGGCAGGGCAGCTCTGGAAACACCATATATTTT,CASSYRRQGSSGNTIYF
NA,TRBV7-3,NA,TRBJ1-1,TGTGCCAGCAGCTTAATGGGGGGGTACACTGAAGCTTTCTTT,CASSLMGGYTEAFF
TRBD2,TRBV28,NA,TRBJ2-2,TGTGCCAGCAGACGCCGGACTAGCGGGGGGCCCGGGGAGCTGTTTTTT,CASRRRTSGGPGELFF
NA,TRBV7-2,NA,TRBJ2-7,TGTGCCAGCAGTCGACTAGGCCTTACCTACGAGCAGTACTTC,CASSRLGLTYEQYF
TRBD1,TRBV6-6,NA,TRBJ2-5,TGTGCCAGCAGTTACTCGGGACAGGGGACGGAGACCCAGTACTTC,CASSYSGQGTETQYF
NA,TRBV4-1,NA,TRBJ2-5,TGCGCCAGCAGCCAGGAAGATGTTAGAGAGACCCAGTACTTC,CASSQEDVRETQYF
NA,TRBV19,once,TRBJ1-6,TGTGCCAGTACCAGCTCCTATAATTCACCCCTCCACTTT,CASTSSYNSPLHF
TRBD1,TRBV18,NA,TRBJ2-5,TGTGCCAGCTCACCAAACAGGGGGAATGAGGAGACCCAGTACTTC,CASSPNRGNEETQYF
NA,TRBV24-1,once,TRBJ1-2,TGTGCCACCAGTGCAGAGGGCACTAATAGGGGCTACACCTTC,CATSAEGTNRGYTF
NA,TRBV5-8,NA,TRBJ1-4,TGTGCCAGCACAATGGACGGGCAAAAACTGTTTTTT,CASTMDGQKLFF
TRBD1,TRBV2,NA,TRBJ2-7,TGTGCCAGCAGACCCTCGGGACAGAACTACGAGCAGTACTTC,CASRPSGQNYEQYF
NA,TRBV7-8,NA,TRBJ1-2,TGTGCCAGCGTACCCCTGGGGGGAAATGGCTACACCTTC,CASVPLGGNGYTF
NA,TRBV15,NA,TRBJ2-1,TGTGCCACCAGCAGAGAAGTTGTGAGGGGTAGGGGAGGTAATGAGCAGTTCTTC,CATSREVVRGRGGNEQFF
NA,TRBV11-2,NA,TRBJ2-1,TGTGCCAGCAGCTCCCGGATCGAGCAGTTCTTC,CASSSRIEQFF
NA,TRBV28,NA,TRBJ2-5,TGTGCCAGCAGTTTACCCTCCGGTGGCAGGACCCCTGCGGGAGAGACCCAGTACTTC,CASSLPSGGRTPAGETQYF
NA,TRBV5-1,NA,TRBJ2-1,TGCGCCAGCAGCTTGGCGGGACTCTCAATTCGGGGTGAGCAGTTCTTC,CASSLAGLSIRGEQFF
NA,TRBV6-5,NA,TRBJ1-1,TGTGCCAGCAGTACCGGGGCGGCTGAAGCTTTCTTT,CASSTGAAEAFF
NA,TRBV10-3,NA,TRBJ1-2,TGTGCCATCAGCTCCTATGGGAACTATGGCTACACCTTC,CAISSYGNYGYTF
TRBD1,TRBV6-6,NA,TRBJ1-5,TGTGCCACCCGGGGGACAGGGGATCAGCCCCAGCATTTT,CATRGTGDQPQHF
TRBD1,TRBV28,once,TRBJ2-3,TGTGCCAGCAGTCGGCAGGGGGCTGGCACAGATACGCAGTATTTT,CASSRQGAGTDTQYF
NA,TRBV19,once,TRBJ2-7,TGTGCCAGTATGGGGTCGGAATACGAGCAGTACTTC,CASMGSEYEQYF
NA,TRBV19,NA,TRBJ2-1,TGTGCCAGTAGTCCGTCCCGGGGGGACAGGTCAATCAATGAGCAGTTCTTC,CASSPSRGDRSINEQFF
NA,TRBV5-6,NA,TRBJ1-2,TGTGCCAGCAGCTTGGTGGGTGGGGTTGGCTATGGCTACACCTTC,CASSLVGGVGYGYTF
NA,TRBV7-9,NA,TRBJ2-3,TGTGCCAGCAGCTACTCCCGGGCCTCTAGCACAGATACGCAGTATTTT,CASSYSRASSTDTQYF
TRBD2,TRBV2,NA,TRBJ2-3,TGTGCCAGCAGTGACGGACTAGCGGGGGGTAATACGCAGTATTTT,CASSDGLAGGNTQYF
NA,TRBV11-1,NA,TRBJ2-7,TGTGCCAGCAGCGTGGGATGGGGCGAGAGCTCCTACGAGCAGTACTTC,CASSVGWGESSYEQYF
NA,TRBV6-2/TRBV6-3,few,TRBJ2-6,TGTGCCAGCAGTTACACCCAGTCTGGGGCCAACGTCCTGACTTTC,CASSYTQSGANVLTF
NA,TRBV4-2,NA,TRBJ1-6,TGTGCCAGCAGCCAAGGCTCACCCCTCCACTTT,CASSQGSPLHF
NA,TRBV30,NA,TRBJ1-6,TGTGCCTGGATAGCGAGCTCCTATAATTCACCCCTCCACTTT,CAWIASSYNSPLHF
NA,TRBV12-3/TRBV12-4,NA,TRBJ1-2,TGTGCCAGCAGTTTGAAGGGAAGAATGGGCTACACCTTC,CASSLKGRMGYTF
NA,TRBV6-2/TRBV6-3,NA,TRBJ1-1,TGTGCCAGCAGCCGTCAGGGTGAAGCTTTCTTT,CASSRQGEAFF
NA,TRBV7-9,once,TRBJ1-2,TGTGCCAGCAGCCTGTTGCTGTATGGCTACACCTTC,CASSLLLYGYTF
NA,TRBV7-2,NA,TRBJ2-1,TGTGCCAGCAGGGACAGAGAATACAATGAGCAGTTCTTC,CASRDREYNEQFF
TRBD1,TRBV7-8,NA,TRBJ1-3,TGTGCCAGCAGCTTGGTTCGGACAGGGTCAAACTCTGGAAACACCATATATTTT,CASSLVRTGSNSGNTIYF
NA,TRBV12-3/TRBV12-4,NA,TRBJ1-2,TGTGCCAGCAAACCTGATAACTATGGCTACACCTTC,CASKPDNYGYTF
TRBD1,TRBV14,NA,TRBJ2-7,TGTGCCAGCAGCCGGGACAGGGTCCACGAGCAGTACTTC,CASSRDRVHEQYF
NA,TRBV12-3/TRBV12-4,NA,TRBJ1-1,TGTGCCAGCAGTCCGGACTCTAACACTGAAGCTTTCTTT,CASSPDSNTEAFF
TRBD1,TRBV11-1,NA,TRBJ2-5,TGTGCCAGCAGCTTGCCTGGACAGGGGCGGGAGACCCAGTACTTC,CASSLPGQGRETQYF
NA,TRBV6-1,NA,TRBJ1-5,TGTGCCAGCAGTGACCACTTTTGGACGGGGGGCAGCAATCAGCCCCAGCATTTT,CASSDHFWTGGSNQPQHF
NA,TRBV29-1,NA,TRBJ2-1,TGCAGCGTCGAGGGGGGGAATGAGCAGTTCTTC,CSVEGGNEQFF
NA,TRBV21-1,once,TRBJ1-4,TGTGCCAGCAGCCGGGGTTGTGACAGTTTACTGTTTTTT,CASSRGCDSLLFF
NA,TRBV10-1,NA,TRBJ2-7,TGCGCCAGCAGTGCTGCTACCTCCTACGAGCAGTACTTC,CASSAATSYEQYF
NA,TRBV4-2,NA,TRBJ2-7,TGTGCCAGCAGCCAAGGGCCCCAGGGGCGGGGGAGCTCCTACGAGCAGTACTTC,CASSQGPQGRGSSYEQYF
NA,TRBV6-5,NA,TRBJ1-2,TGTGCCAGCAGTTACTCAAGGGACTATGGCTACACCTTC,CASSYSRDYGYTF
NA,TRBV7-8,NA,TRBJ1-1,TGTGCCAGCACCGCTCGGGAGGACACTGAAGCTTTCTTT,CASTAREDTEAFF
TRBD1,TRBV4-2,once,TRBJ1-5,TGTGCCAGCAGCCAAGGACAGGGGGGCAATCAGCCCCAGCATTTT,CASSQGQGGNQPQHF
NA,TRBV6-5,NA,TRBJ2-5,TGTGCCAGCAGTTACGGGTCACCTGGGGAGACCCAGTACTTC,CASSYGSPGETQYF
TRBD1,TRBV10-3,NA,TRBJ2-7,TGTGCCATCAGTGGCCCGGGACAGGGCATCTACGAGCAGTACTTC,CAISGPGQGIYEQYF
NA,TRBV5-6,NA,TRBJ1-3,TGTGCCAGCAGCTTGGCCGGACCGGGAAACACCATATATTTT,CASSLAGPGNTIYF
NA,TRBV5-4,NA,TRBJ1-4,TGTGCCAGCAGCTTAACTACTCGTGAAAAACTGTTTTTT,CASSLTTREKLFF
TRBD1,TRBV19,NA,TRBJ2-3,TGTGCCAGTAGTATAGGGGGCAGGGGGCAGGAAGATACGCAGTATTTT,CASSIGGRGQEDTQYF
NA,TRBV14,NA,TRBJ2-1,TGTGCCAGCAGCCCCAGTAACCCCTACAATGAGCAGTTCTTC,CASSPSNPYNEQFF